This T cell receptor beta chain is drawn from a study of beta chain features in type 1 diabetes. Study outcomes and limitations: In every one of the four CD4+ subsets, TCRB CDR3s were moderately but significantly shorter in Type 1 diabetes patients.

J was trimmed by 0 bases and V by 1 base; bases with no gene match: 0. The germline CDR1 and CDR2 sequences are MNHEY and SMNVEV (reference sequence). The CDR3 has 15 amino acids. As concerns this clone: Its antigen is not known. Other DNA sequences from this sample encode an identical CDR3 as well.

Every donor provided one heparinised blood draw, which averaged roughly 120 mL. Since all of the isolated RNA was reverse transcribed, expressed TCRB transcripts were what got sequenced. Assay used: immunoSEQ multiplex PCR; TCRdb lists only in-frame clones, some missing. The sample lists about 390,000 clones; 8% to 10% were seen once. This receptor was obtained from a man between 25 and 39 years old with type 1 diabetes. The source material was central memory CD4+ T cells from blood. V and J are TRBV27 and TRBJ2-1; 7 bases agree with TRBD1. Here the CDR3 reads CASSLYRGSYNEQFF. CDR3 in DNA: TGTGCCAGCAGTTTATACAGGGGCTCCTACAATGAGCAGTTCTTC.